This T cell receptor (beta chain) originates from a study of cytomegalovirus exposure and HLA in healthy donors. This CDR3 spans 12 amino acids. V was shortened by 5 bases and J by 12 bases, with 14 bases between the two germline ends. Germline V CDR1 and CDR2: SGHTA, FQGTGA. Both 60 Vbeta primers and 13 Jbeta primers went into the PCR. Profiling relied on immunoSEQ multiplex PCR, and the TCRdb table lists in-frame clones only, not all of them. The sample lists roughly 150,000 clones, approximately 80% occurring once. The sequencing sample was made of PBMCs. The sequence came from a male donor in good health and CMV-seronegative. The chain links TRBV7-3 to TRBJ2-1, with a tentative D call TRBD2 (6 bases). The CDR3 region has the DNA TGTGCCAGCAGCCCCCCCGGGGGTATGCAGTTCTTC. This sequence encodes CASSPPGGMQFF.